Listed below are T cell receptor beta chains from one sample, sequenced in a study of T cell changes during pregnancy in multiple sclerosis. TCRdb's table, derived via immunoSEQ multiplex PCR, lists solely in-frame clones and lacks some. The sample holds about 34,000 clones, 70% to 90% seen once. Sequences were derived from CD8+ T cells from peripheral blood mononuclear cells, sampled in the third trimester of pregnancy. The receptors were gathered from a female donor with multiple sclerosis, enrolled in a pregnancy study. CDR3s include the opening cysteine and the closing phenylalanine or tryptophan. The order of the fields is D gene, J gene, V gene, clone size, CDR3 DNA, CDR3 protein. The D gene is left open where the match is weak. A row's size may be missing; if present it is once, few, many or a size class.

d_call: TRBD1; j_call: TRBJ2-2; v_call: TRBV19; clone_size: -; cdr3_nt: TGTGCCAGTAGGTTACAGGGGTCTCCCGGGGAGCTGTTTTTT; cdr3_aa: CASRLQGSPGELFF
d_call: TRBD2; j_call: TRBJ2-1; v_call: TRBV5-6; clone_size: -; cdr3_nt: TGTGCCAGCAGCTTACCACTAGCGGGGGGAAACAATGAGCAGTTCTTC; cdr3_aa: CASSLPLAGGNNEQFF
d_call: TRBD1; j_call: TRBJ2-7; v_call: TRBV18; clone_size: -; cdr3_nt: TGTGCCAGCTCACATTCGGGACAGTCCTACGAGCAGTACTTC; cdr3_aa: CASSHSGQSYEQYF
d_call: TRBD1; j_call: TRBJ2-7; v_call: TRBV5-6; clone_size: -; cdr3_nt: TGTGCCAGCAGCATCTCGACAGGGAGCGAGCAGTACTTC; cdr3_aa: CASSISTGSEQYF
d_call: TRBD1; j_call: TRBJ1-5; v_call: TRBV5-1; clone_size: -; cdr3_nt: TGCGCCAGCAGCCCCGGGACAGCCAATCAGCCCCAGCATTTT; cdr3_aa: CASSPGTANQPQHF
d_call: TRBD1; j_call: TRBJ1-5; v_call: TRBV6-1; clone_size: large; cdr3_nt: TGTGCCAGCAGTGAAACGGGACAGCCTTCGGAGCCCCAGCATTTT; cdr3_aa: CASSETGQPSEPQHF
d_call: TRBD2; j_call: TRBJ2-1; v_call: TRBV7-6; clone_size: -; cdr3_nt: TGTGCCAGCAGCTACACCCCTGGGAGGGTTGCTGAGCAGTTCTTC; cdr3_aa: CASSYTPGRVAEQFF
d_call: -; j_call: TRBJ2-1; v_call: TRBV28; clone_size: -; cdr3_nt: TGTGCCAGCAGTTTCGGGGGTGAGCAGTTCTTC; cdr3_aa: CASSFGGEQFF
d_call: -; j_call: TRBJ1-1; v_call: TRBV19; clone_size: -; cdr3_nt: TGTGCCAGTAGTACCTATACGGGGAACACTGAAGCTTTCTTT; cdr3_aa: CASSTYTGNTEAFF
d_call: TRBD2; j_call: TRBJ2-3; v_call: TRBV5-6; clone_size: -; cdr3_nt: TGTGCCAGCAGCTTGGGCGGACTAGCGAACACAGATACGCAGTATTTT; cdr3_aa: CASSLGGLANTDTQYF
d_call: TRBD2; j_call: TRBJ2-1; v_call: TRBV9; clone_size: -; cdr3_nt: TGTGCCAGCAGCGTAAGCGGCGGGGGGGCAGCTGAGCAGTTCTTC; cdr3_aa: CASSVSGGGAAEQFF
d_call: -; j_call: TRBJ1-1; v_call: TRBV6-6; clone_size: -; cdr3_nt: TGTGCCAGTGACCGGGACTCAGCTTTCTTT; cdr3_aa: CASDRDSAFF
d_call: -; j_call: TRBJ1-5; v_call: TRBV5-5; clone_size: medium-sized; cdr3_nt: TGTGCCAGCAGCCGGGAGGTGAGCAATCAGCCCCAGCATTTT; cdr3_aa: CASSREVSNQPQHF
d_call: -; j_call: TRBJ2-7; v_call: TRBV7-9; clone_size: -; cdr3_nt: TGTGCCAGCGGCAGGGGAAACGAGCAGTACTTC; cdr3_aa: CASGRGNEQYF
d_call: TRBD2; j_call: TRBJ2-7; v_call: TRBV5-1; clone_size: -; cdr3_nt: TGCGCCAGCAGCTCCGGGGAGGGAGGAAGAACCTACGAGCAGTACTTC; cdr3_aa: CASSSGEGGRTYEQYF
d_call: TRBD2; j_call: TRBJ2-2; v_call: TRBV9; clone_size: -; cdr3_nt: TGTGCCAGCAGCGTAGCTGTCGAGCGGGGGGTATCGAACACCGGGGAGCTGTTTTTT; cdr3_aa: CASSVAVERGVSNTGELFF
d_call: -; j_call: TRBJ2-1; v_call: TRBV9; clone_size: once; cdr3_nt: TGTGCCAGCAGCGTAGAGTCGGGGGCCTACAATGAGCAGTTCTTC; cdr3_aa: CASSVESGAYNEQFF
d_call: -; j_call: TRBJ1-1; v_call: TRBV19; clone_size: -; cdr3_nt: TGTGCCAGTGCGCAGGGGCGGGTGGACACTGAAGCTTTCTTT; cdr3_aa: CASAQGRVDTEAFF
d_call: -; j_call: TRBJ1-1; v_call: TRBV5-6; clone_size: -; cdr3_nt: TGTGCCAGCAAAGGGGCGTCTGAAGCTTTCTTT; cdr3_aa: CASKGASEAFF
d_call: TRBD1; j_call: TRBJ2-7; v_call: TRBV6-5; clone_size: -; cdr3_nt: TGTGCCAGCAAAGACAGGGGCCACGAGCAGTACTTC; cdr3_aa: CASKDRGHEQYF
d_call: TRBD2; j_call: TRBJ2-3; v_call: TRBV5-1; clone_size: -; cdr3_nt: TGCGCCAGCAGCTTAGATTCGACTAGCGGGGGGACCACAGATACGCAGTATTTT; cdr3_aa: CASSLDSTSGGTTDTQYF
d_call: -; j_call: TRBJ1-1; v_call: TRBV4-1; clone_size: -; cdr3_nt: TGCGCCAGCAGCCAAGAAGGAGGGCTGAACACTGAAGCTTTCTTT; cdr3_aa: CASSQEGGLNTEAFF
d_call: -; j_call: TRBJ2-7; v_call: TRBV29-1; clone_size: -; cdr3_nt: TGCAGCGGGACGGGACAAAACGAGCAGTACTTC; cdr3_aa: CSGTGQNEQYF
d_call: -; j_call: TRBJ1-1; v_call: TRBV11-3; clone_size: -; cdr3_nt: TGTGCCAGCAGCTTAGGGCAGGCGAACACTGAAGCTTTCTTT; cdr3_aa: CASSLGQANTEAFF
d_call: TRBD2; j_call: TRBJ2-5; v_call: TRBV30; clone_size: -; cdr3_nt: TGTGCCTGGAGTTCCCCGGGAGGGGAGACCCAGTACTTC; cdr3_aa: CAWSSPGGETQYF
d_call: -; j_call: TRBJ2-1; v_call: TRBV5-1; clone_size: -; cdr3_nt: TGCGCCAGCAGCTTGGCCGGCGAGGGGGGGCCGAGTTACAATGAGCAGTTCTTC; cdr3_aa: CASSLAGEGGPSYNEQFF
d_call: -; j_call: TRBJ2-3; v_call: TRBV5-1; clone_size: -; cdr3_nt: TGCGCCAGCAGCTTGTGGGGAGAATTAGATACGCAGTATTTT; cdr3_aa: CASSLWGELDTQYF
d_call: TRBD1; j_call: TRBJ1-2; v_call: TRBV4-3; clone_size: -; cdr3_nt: TGCGCCAGCAGCCAAGATCTGATAGGGGGCGCGGGGGGCTACACCTTC; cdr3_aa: CASSQDLIGGAGGYTF
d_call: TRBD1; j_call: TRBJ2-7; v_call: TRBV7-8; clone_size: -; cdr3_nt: TGTGCCAGCAGCTTCAGGGGGTCCCCCTACGAGCAGTACTTC; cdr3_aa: CASSFRGSPYEQYF
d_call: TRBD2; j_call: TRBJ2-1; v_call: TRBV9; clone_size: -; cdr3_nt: TGTGCCAGCAGCGTAGCGGGGGGAAGGTCTCCTGAGCAGTTCTTC; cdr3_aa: CASSVAGGRSPEQFF
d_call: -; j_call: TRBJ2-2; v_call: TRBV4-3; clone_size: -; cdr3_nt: TGCGCCAGCAGCCAGAGCCCCTTCACCGGGGAGCTGTTTTTT; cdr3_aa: CASSQSPFTGELFF
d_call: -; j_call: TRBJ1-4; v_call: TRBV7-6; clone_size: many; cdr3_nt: TGTGCCAGCAGCTTAGTCCCCCCCCTACAGGTACCGGGTGAAAAACTGTTTTTT; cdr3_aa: CASSLVPPLQVPGEKLFF
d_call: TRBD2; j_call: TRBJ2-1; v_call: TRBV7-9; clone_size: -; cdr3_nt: TGTGCCAGCAGCCCTTACCTAGCGGGGGGGAACAATGAGCAGTTCTTC; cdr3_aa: CASSPYLAGGNNEQFF
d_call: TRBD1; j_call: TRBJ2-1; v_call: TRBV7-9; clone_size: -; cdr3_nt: TGTGCCAGCAGCTCCCAGGGGACAGCCTACAATGAGCAGTTCTTC; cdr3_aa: CASSSQGTAYNEQFF
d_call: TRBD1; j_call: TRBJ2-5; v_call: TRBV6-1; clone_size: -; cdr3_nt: TGTGCCGCCAAAGGGGACAGGGCTGAGACCCAGTACTTC; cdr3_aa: CAAKGDRAETQYF
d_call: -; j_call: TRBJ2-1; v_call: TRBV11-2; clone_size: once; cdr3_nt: TGTGCCAGCAGCTTCGACACAGGGATTCTGAATAATGAGCAGTTCTTC; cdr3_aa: CASSFDTGILNNEQFF
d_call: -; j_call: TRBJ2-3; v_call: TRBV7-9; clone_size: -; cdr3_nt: TGTGCCAGCAGCGACGTCGGGGCAGATACGCAGTATTTT; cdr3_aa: CASSDVGADTQYF
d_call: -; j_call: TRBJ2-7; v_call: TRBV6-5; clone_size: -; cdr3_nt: TGTGCCAGCAGTTACTCGAGAGTAACCGAGCAGTACTTC; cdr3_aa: CASSYSRVTEQYF
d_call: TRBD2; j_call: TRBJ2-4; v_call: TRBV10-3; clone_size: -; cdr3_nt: TGTGCCATCATGGATCAGTCCGGGGGGAACATTCAGTACTTC; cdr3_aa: CAIMDQSGGNIQYF
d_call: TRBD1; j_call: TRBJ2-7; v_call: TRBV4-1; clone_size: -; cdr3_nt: TGCGCCAGCAGCCCACCACAGGGGGTCTACGAGCAGTACTTC; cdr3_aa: CASSPPQGVYEQYF
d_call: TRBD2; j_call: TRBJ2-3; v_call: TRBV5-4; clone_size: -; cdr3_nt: TGTGCCAGCAGCGACTACGGGCTAGCGGGGATGGGTACGCAGTATTTT; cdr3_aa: CASSDYGLAGMGTQYF